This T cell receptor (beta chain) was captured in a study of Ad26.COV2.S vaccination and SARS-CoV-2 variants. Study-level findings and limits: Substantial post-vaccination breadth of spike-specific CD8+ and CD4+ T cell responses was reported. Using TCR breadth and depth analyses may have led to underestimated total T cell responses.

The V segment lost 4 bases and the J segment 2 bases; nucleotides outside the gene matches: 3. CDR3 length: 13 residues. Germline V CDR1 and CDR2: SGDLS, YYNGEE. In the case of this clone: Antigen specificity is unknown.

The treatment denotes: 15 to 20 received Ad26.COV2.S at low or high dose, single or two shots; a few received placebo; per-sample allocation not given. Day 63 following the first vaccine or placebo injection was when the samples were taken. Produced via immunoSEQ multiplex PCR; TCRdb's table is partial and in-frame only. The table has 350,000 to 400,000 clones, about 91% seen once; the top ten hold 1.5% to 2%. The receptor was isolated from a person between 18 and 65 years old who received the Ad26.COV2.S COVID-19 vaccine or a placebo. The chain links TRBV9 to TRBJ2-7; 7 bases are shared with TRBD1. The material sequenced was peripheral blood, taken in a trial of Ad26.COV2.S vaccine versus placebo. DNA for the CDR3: TGTGCCAGCAGCCGGACAGGCACCTACGAGCAGTACTTC. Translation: CASSRTGTYEQYF.